One and the same sample provided the 14 T cell receptor beta chains below, sequenced in a study of T cells expressing NK-cell markers. TCRdb reprocessed the 5' RACE reads, keeping one entry per CDR3 protein, no DNA. The sample has 300,000 to 500,000 distinct CDR3 sequences. Sequenced material: blood T cells: a sorted CD56 or NKG2C T cell subset, CD4+ or CD8+ T cells, or bulk PBMC T cells (not recorded which). These TCRs come from a woman between 45 and 65 years old in good health.

The chain combines TRBV6-5 with TRBJ2-2; there is no DNA to check the TCRdb D call of TRBD2. CDR1 and CDR2 from the germline V gene are MNHEY and SVGAGI. CDR3 length: 16 amino acids. CDR3 protein: CASTRGLAGVPGELFF.

The V gene is TRBV4-1, the J gene TRBJ1-6. CDR1 MGHRA and CDR2 YSYEKL come from the germline V gene. The CDR3 is 14 amino acids. Here the CDR3 reads CASSQQDRNSPLHF.

The chain has TRBV12-3 or TRBV12-4 and TRBJ1-5; TCRdb proposes TRBD1, but this gene call is untestable without DNA. CDR3 length equals 15 residues. The CDR3 region is CASSPALRGHQPQHF.

The chain recombines TRBV20-1 with TRBJ2-7; without DNA, the TCRdb call of TRBD2 cannot be checked. Germline V gene sequence: CDR1 DFQATT, CDR2 SNEGSKA (reference sequence). The CDR3 loop spans 16 amino acids. CDR3: CSAREGSRTSDHEQYF.

The chain combines TRBV12-3 or TRBV12-4 with TRBJ2-7; with no DNA, the TCRdb D assignment of TRBD1 cannot be verified. The CDR3 loop spans 12 amino acids. This CDR3 is CATGTGVYEQYF.

The chain combines TRBV20-1 with TRBJ2-3; the D call of TRBD2 rests on TCRdb alone, since no DNA is present to check it. The CDR3 has 14 residues. From germline, CDR1 is DFQATT and CDR2 SNEGSKA (reference sequence). This CDR3 reads CSASPSVQSNTQYF.

CDR3: CASSLALAGDAYEQYF. The chain has TRBV11-1 and TRBJ2-7; TCRdb reports TRBD1, a call that lacks DNA to check it against. The germline V gene has CDR1 SGHAT and CDR2 FQDESV (reference sequence). CDR3 size: 16 residues. The variable domain in full, with the rest retrieved from reference TRBV11-1 and TRBJ2-7, is EAEVAQSPRYKITEKSQAVAFWCDPISGHATLYWYRQILGQGPELLVQFQDESVVDDSQLPKDRFSAERLKGVDSTLKIQPAELGDSAMYLCASSLALAGDAYEQYFGPGTRLTVT.

The V call is TRBV6-5, the J call TRBJ2-3; TCRdb gives TRBD2 as the D gene, but with no DNA this cannot be confirmed. The V gene's germline CDR1 is MNHEY and CDR2 SVGAGI. CDR3 length: 19 residues. The CDR3 is CASRQQGGSAGLRTDTQYF.

CDR3 sequence: CASSDTFREQYF. This chain links TRBV7-6 with TRBJ2-7. CDR1 and CDR2 from the germline V gene are SGHVS and FNYEAQ. The CDR3 covers 12 residues.

The chain is built from TRBV12-3 or TRBV12-4 and TRBJ2-2. The CDR3 spans 13 residues. CDR3 in amino acids: CASSFDRPGELFF.

This chain joins TRBV2 and TRBJ2-2; the D call of TRBD2 rests on TCRdb alone, since no DNA is present to check it. This CDR3 is built from 15 residues. The germline V gene has CDR1 SNHLY and CDR2 FYNNEI. The CDR3 here is CASRRTSEKTGELFF.

The rearrangement uses TRBV28 and TRBJ2-4. Germline V lookup: CDR1 MDHEN, CDR2 SYDVKM. This CDR3 contains 16 residues. CDR3 in amino acids: CASSLWVKGAKNIQYF.

The CDR3 loop is CASSRLGGGGGRNEQFF. The chain uses TRBV11-2 and TRBJ2-1; TCRdb designates TRBD2, a call that cannot be tested without DNA. Germline V gene lookup returns CDR1 SGHAT and CDR2 FQNNGV. The length of the CDR3 is 17 residues.

The chain combines TRBV5-5 with TRBJ2-1; no DNA is available, so the TRBD1 call from TCRdb remains unchecked. CDR1 SGHKS and CDR2 YYEKEE come from the germline V gene (reference sequence). CDR3 length equals 16 residues. The CDR3 protein is CASSLVRRGNDNEQFF.